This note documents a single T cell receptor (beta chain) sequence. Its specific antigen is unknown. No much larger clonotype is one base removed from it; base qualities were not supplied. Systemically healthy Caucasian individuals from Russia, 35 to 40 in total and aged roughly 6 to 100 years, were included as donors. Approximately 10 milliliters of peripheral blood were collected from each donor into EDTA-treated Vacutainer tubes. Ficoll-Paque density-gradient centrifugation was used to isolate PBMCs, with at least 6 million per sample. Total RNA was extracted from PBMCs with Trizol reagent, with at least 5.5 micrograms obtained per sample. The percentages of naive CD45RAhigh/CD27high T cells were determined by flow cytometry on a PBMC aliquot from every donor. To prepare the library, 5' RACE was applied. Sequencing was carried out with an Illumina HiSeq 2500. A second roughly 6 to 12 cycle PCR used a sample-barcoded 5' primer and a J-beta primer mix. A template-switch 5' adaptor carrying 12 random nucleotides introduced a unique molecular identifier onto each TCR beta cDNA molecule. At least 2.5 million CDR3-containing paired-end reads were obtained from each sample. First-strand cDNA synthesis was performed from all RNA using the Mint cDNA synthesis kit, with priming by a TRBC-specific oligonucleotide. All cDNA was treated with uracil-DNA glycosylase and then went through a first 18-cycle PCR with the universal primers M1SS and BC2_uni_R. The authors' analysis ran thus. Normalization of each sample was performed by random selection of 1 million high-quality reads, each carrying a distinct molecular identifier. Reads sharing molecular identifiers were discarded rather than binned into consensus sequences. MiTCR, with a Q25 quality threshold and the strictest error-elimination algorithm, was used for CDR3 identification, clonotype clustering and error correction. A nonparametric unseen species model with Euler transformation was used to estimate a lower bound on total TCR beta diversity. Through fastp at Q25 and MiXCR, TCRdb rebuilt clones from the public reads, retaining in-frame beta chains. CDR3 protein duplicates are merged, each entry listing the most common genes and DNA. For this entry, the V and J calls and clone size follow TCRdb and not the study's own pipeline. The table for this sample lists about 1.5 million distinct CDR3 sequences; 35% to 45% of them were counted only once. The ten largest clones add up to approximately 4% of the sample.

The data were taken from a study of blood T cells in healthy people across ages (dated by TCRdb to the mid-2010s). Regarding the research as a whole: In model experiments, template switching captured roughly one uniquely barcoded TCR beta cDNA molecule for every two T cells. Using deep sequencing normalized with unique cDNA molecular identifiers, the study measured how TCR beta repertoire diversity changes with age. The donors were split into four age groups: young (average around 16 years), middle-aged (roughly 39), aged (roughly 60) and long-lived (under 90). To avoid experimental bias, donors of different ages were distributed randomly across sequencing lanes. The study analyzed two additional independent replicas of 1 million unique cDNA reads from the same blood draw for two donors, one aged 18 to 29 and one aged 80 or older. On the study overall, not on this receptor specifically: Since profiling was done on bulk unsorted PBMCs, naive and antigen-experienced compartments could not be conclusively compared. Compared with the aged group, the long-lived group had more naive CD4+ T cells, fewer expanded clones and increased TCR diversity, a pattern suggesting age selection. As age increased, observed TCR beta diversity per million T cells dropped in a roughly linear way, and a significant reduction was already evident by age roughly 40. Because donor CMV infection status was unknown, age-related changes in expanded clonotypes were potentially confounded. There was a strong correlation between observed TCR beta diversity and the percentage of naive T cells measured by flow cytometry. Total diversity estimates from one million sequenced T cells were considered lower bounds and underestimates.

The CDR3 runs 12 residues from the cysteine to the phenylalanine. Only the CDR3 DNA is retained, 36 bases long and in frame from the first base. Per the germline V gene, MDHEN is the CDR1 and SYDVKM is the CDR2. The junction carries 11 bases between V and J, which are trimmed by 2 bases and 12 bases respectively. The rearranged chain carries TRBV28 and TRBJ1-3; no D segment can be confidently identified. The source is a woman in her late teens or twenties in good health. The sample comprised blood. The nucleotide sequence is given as TGTGCCAGCAGTTTAGCAGGAGGCGGCATATATTTT. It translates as CASSLAGGGIYF.